This TCR beta chain was recorded in a study of T-cell memory formation after mild COVID-19. In the study overall: TCR clusters mostly belonged to single donors.

General observations from the study: Detection of some responders pre-infection suggested pre-existing cross-reactive memory T cells participated. Clones that contracted from day 15 to 85 were balanced CD4/CD8, while later expanders leaned CD4+.

This clonotype was detected a few times. Its antigen is currently unknown. From 5'RACE with constant-segment primers came TCR alpha and TCR beta cDNA libraries that carried sample barcodes and UMIs. In TCRdb, the 5' RACE reads were re-called with MiXCR into one record per CDR3 protein. This table holds 400,000 to 450,000 distinct CDR3 sequences, over 15% found once. The CDR3 consists of 14 residues. Germline trimming cut 1 base from V and 2 bases from J; bases unmatched to any gene: 2. Germline-derived CDR1 and CDR2 are SGHTA and FQGNSA. Sequenced input: PBMCs or a T cell subset sorted from them (not recorded which). This TCR came from a man between 18 and 35 years old who had mild COVID-19 (a few samples of this study predate the infection). Cell type and time point are not known. The rearrangement joins TRBV7-2 to TRBJ2-7, with TRBD1 matching over 7 bases. The CDR3 protein is CASSLGGTAYEQYV. DNA for the CDR3: TGTGCCAGCAGCTTAGGGGGGACAGCCTACGAGCAGTACGTC.